This is a list of T cell receptor beta chains from one sample in a study of cytotoxic CD8 clonotypes in ibrutinib-treated CLL. Data came from immunoSEQ multiplex PCR; TCRdb stores just in-frame clones and leaves some out. The table records roughly 220,000 clones, 79% of them present only once. The starting material was PBMCs, obtained after 12 months of ibrutinib treatment. The source of these receptors is a human donor with chronic lymphocytic leukemia. Both conserved end residues are part of each CDR3. Fields, in order: D gene, V gene, clone size, J gene, CDR3 DNA, CDR3 protein. D genes are given only for firm matches. The size field is filled for only some rows; it gives once, few, many or a size class.

d_gene: -; v_gene: TRBV11-2; abundance: -; j_gene: TRBJ2-7; CDR3nt: TGTGCCAGCAGCTTAGCGGACGGATACGAGCAGTACTTC; CDR3aa: CASSLADGYEQYF
d_gene: -; v_gene: TRBV4-2; abundance: -; j_gene: TRBJ2-7; CDR3nt: TGTGCCAGCAGCCAAGAGGACGTAAGCTCCTACGAGCAGTACTTC; CDR3aa: CASSQEDVSSYEQYF
d_gene: -; v_gene: TRBV2; abundance: -; j_gene: TRBJ2-5; CDR3nt: TGTGCCAGCAACTTGAGGGAGACCCAGTACTTC; CDR3aa: CASNLRETQYF
d_gene: TRBD2; v_gene: TRBV5-1; abundance: -; j_gene: TRBJ2-2; CDR3nt: TGCGCCAGCAGCCCCAAGGGGACTAGCGGTGTCACCGGGGAGCTGTTTTTT; CDR3aa: CASSPKGTSGVTGELFF
d_gene: TRBD2; v_gene: TRBV30; abundance: -; j_gene: TRBJ2-1; CDR3nt: TGTGCCTGGAATGCGGGGGGTCAATACAATGAGCAGTTCTTC; CDR3aa: CAWNAGGQYNEQFF
d_gene: -; v_gene: TRBV18; abundance: -; j_gene: TRBJ2-1; CDR3nt: TGTGCCAGCTCACCTGGAAGGAGCTCGGGGAATGAGCAGTTCTTC; CDR3aa: CASSPGRSSGNEQFF
d_gene: TRBD1; v_gene: TRBV6-1; abundance: -; j_gene: TRBJ1-5; CDR3nt: TGTGCCAGCAGGGAAGGACAGGCCAGTCAGCCCCAGCATTTT; CDR3aa: CASREGQASQPQHF
d_gene: TRBD2; v_gene: TRBV7-9; abundance: -; j_gene: TRBJ2-5; CDR3nt: TGTGCCAGCAGCTTAGGGGAGGGGAGGAAGACCCAGTACTTC; CDR3aa: CASSLGEGRKTQYF
d_gene: TRBD1; v_gene: TRBV27; abundance: once; j_gene: TRBJ2-7; CDR3nt: TGTGCCAGCAGTACCTCGGGACAGGGGATACACGAGCAGTACTTC; CDR3aa: CASSTSGQGIHEQYF
d_gene: -; v_gene: TRBV7-6; abundance: -; j_gene: TRBJ2-3; CDR3nt: TGTGCCAGCAGCTTAGCGGCCGTCCAGCGGAGCACAGATACGCAGTATTTT; CDR3aa: CASSLAAVQRSTDTQYF
d_gene: TRBD2; v_gene: TRBV4-2; abundance: -; j_gene: TRBJ2-5; CDR3nt: TGTGCCAGCAGCCAAGCTAGCGGGGATCAAGAGACCCAGTACTTC; CDR3aa: CASSQASGDQETQYF
d_gene: TRBD1; v_gene: TRBV7-6; abundance: -; j_gene: TRBJ2-7; CDR3nt: TGTGCCAGCAGCCGAGGAGGGACAGGGGGGATCTACGAGCAGTACTTC; CDR3aa: CASSRGGTGGIYEQYF
d_gene: -; v_gene: TRBV30; abundance: few; j_gene: TRBJ1-5; CDR3nt: TGTGCCTGGAGCTCCTGGGGTGGTAGCAATCAGCCCCAGCATTTT; CDR3aa: CAWSSWGGSNQPQHF
d_gene: TRBD1; v_gene: TRBV7-8; abundance: -; j_gene: TRBJ1-2; CDR3nt: TGTGCCAGCAGTTCTGAGGGACAGGGTATTACGTCGATCGGCTACACCTTC; CDR3aa: CASSSEGQGITSIGYTF
d_gene: -; v_gene: TRBV2; abundance: -; j_gene: TRBJ2-2; CDR3nt: TGTGCCAGCAGTGAATATCCAGGGCCCGGGGAGCTGTTTTTT; CDR3aa: CASSEYPGPGELFF
d_gene: TRBD1; v_gene: TRBV11-2; abundance: -; j_gene: TRBJ2-5; CDR3nt: TGTGCCAGTGACAGGGGACAGGGAGAGGAGACCCAGTACTTC; CDR3aa: CASDRGQGEETQYF
d_gene: -; v_gene: TRBV4-1; abundance: -; j_gene: TRBJ2-7; CDR3nt: TGCGCCAGCAGCCAAGATGGGGGTTACTACGAGCAGTACTTC; CDR3aa: CASSQDGGYYEQYF
d_gene: -; v_gene: TRBV30; abundance: -; j_gene: TRBJ1-2; CDR3nt: TGTGCCTGGAGTTCCCATCCCCGATTTTACTATGGCTACACCTTC; CDR3aa: CAWSSHPRFYYGYTF
d_gene: -; v_gene: TRBV4-1; abundance: -; j_gene: TRBJ1-1; CDR3nt: TGCGCCAGCAGCCAAGTGGGAGGCCGGCTCGTCAGGACTGAAGCTTTCTTT; CDR3aa: CASSQVGGRLVRTEAFF
d_gene: -; v_gene: TRBV14; abundance: few; j_gene: TRBJ1-4; CDR3nt: TGTGCCAGCAGCCAAGCCGGCGGTCCCCAGGGGGAAAAACTGTTTTTT; CDR3aa: CASSQAGGPQGEKLFF
d_gene: TRBD2; v_gene: TRBV19; abundance: -; j_gene: TRBJ2-1; CDR3nt: TGTGCCAGTACCCTTGTAGGGAGGGTAGACTACAATGAGCAGTTCTTC; CDR3aa: CASTLVGRVDYNEQFF
d_gene: TRBD2; v_gene: TRBV7-3; abundance: few; j_gene: TRBJ2-1; CDR3nt: TGTGCCAGCAGCGCAGGGACTAGTGATAATGAGCAGTTCTTC; CDR3aa: CASSAGTSDNEQFF
d_gene: -; v_gene: TRBV2; abundance: few; j_gene: TRBJ2-7; CDR3nt: TGTGCCAGCAAGGCTAGCGCAAGCTCCTACGAGCAGTACTTC; CDR3aa: CASKASASSYEQYF
d_gene: -; v_gene: TRBV27; abundance: -; j_gene: TRBJ1-5; CDR3nt: TGTGCCAGCAGTTTAGAGAGGACCAATCAGCCCCAGCATTTT; CDR3aa: CASSLERTNQPQHF
d_gene: TRBD1; v_gene: TRBV25-1; abundance: -; j_gene: TRBJ1-1; CDR3nt: TGTGCCAGCAGTGATCGGGGGTGGACAGGGGGCAGGAACACTGAAGCTTTCTTT; CDR3aa: CASSDRGWTGGRNTEAFF
d_gene: -; v_gene: TRBV5-1; abundance: once; j_gene: TRBJ2-7; CDR3nt: TGCGCCAGCAGCTTGGGGGAGCCCTTCTACGAGCAGTACTTC; CDR3aa: CASSLGEPFYEQYF
d_gene: -; v_gene: TRBV5-1; abundance: -; j_gene: TRBJ1-1; CDR3nt: TGCGCCAGCAGCTTGAGTCCCCCTTCCGACAAAGAAGCTTTCTTT; CDR3aa: CASSLSPPSDKEAFF
d_gene: -; v_gene: TRBV27; abundance: -; j_gene: TRBJ2-2; CDR3nt: TGTGCCAGCAGGTCCCTGAACACCGGGGAGCTGTTTTTT; CDR3aa: CASRSLNTGELFF
d_gene: TRBD1; v_gene: TRBV7-6; abundance: -; j_gene: TRBJ2-5; CDR3nt: TGTGCCAGCAGCTCATCTGAGGACAGGGGAGGGACCCAGTACTTC; CDR3aa: CASSSSEDRGGTQYF
d_gene: -; v_gene: TRBV5-1; abundance: -; j_gene: TRBJ2-7; CDR3nt: TGCGCCAGCAGCTTAAGGTCTACCTACGAGCAGTACTTC; CDR3aa: CASSLRSTYEQYF
d_gene: -; v_gene: TRBV30; abundance: -; j_gene: TRBJ1-6; CDR3nt: TGTGCCCGCGGGTTTGGGGCAGGGAAAAATTCACCCCTCCACTTT; CDR3aa: CARGFGAGKNSPLHF
d_gene: -; v_gene: TRBV19; abundance: -; j_gene: TRBJ2-2; CDR3nt: TGTGCCAGTAGTCCTCAGACTTCGGAGCTGTTTTTT; CDR3aa: CASSPQTSELFF
d_gene: TRBD2; v_gene: TRBV19; abundance: -; j_gene: TRBJ2-2; CDR3nt: TGTGCCGTCCCCCGCGGGAGGGATCTCCCCACCGGGGAGCTGTTTTTT; CDR3aa: CAVPRGRDLPTGELFF
d_gene: -; v_gene: TRBV7-3; abundance: -; j_gene: TRBJ2-5; CDR3nt: TGTGCCAGCAGCCCGTCGGTAGCAGAGACCCAGTACTTC; CDR3aa: CASSPSVAETQYF
d_gene: -; v_gene: TRBV11-3; abundance: -; j_gene: TRBJ2-3; CDR3nt: TGTGCCAGCAGCTTAGGAGCAGATACGCAGTATTTT; CDR3aa: CASSLGADTQYF
d_gene: -; v_gene: TRBV7-6; abundance: once; j_gene: TRBJ1-1; CDR3nt: TGTGCCAGCAGCTTAGCCCCAGACAGGAACACTGAAGCTTTCTTT; CDR3aa: CASSLAPDRNTEAFF
d_gene: -; v_gene: TRBV27; abundance: -; j_gene: TRBJ2-1; CDR3nt: TGTGCCAGCAGTTCCCGTCTTTACAATGAGCAGTTCTTC; CDR3aa: CASSSRLYNEQFF
d_gene: -; v_gene: TRBV30; abundance: -; j_gene: TRBJ1-5; CDR3nt: TGTGCCTGGAACGGGGGAAGCAATCAGCCCCAGCATTTT; CDR3aa: CAWNGGSNQPQHF
d_gene: -; v_gene: TRBV5-1; abundance: -; j_gene: TRBJ1-1; CDR3nt: TGCGCCAGCAGCTTGGGACGGCTGAACACTGAAGCTTTCTTT; CDR3aa: CASSLGRLNTEAFF
d_gene: -; v_gene: TRBV2; abundance: once; j_gene: TRBJ2-7; CDR3nt: TGTGCCAGCAGTGAAGCGCGACAAGAGCAGTACTTC; CDR3aa: CASSEARQEQYF
d_gene: -; v_gene: TRBV12-1; abundance: -; j_gene: TRBJ1-6; CDR3nt: TGTGCCAGCTGGGCACCCCTCCACTTT; CDR3aa: CASWAPLHF
d_gene: TRBD1; v_gene: TRBV19; abundance: once; j_gene: TRBJ2-5; CDR3nt: TGTGCCAGTAGTAGGCAGGGGGCGGAGACCCAGTACTTC; CDR3aa: CASSRQGAETQYF
d_gene: -; v_gene: TRBV11-2; abundance: few; j_gene: TRBJ1-2; CDR3nt: TGTGCCAGCAGCTTAATCCAGCGCTGGAACTATGGCTACACCTTC; CDR3aa: CASSLIQRWNYGYTF
d_gene: -; v_gene: TRBV19; abundance: -; j_gene: TRBJ2-6; CDR3nt: TGTGCCAGTAGTATAGGGATTGGGGCCAACGTCCTGACTTTC; CDR3aa: CASSIGIGANVLTF
d_gene: TRBD1; v_gene: TRBV6-6; abundance: -; j_gene: TRBJ2-3; CDR3nt: TGTGCCAGCAGCGGGACAGGGGGCTCGAATACGCAGTATTTT; CDR3aa: CASSGTGGSNTQYF
d_gene: TRBD2; v_gene: TRBV5-6; abundance: -; j_gene: TRBJ2-1; CDR3nt: TGTGCCAGCCGAACTAGCGGGGGGGACCCCTACAATGAGCAGTTCTTC; CDR3aa: CASRTSGGDPYNEQFF
d_gene: TRBD1; v_gene: TRBV2; abundance: -; j_gene: TRBJ2-7; CDR3nt: TGTGCCAGCAGTTTACAGGGGGCCTACGAGCAGTACTTC; CDR3aa: CASSLQGAYEQYF
d_gene: TRBD1; v_gene: TRBV20-1; abundance: -; j_gene: TRBJ2-3; CDR3nt: TGCAGTGCGCTACAGGGGGATACGCAGTATTTT; CDR3aa: CSALQGDTQYF
d_gene: -; v_gene: TRBV19; abundance: -; j_gene: TRBJ2-5; CDR3nt: TGTGCCAGTAGTATCGGACAGGGAGGGATCGGCCAAGAGACCCAGTACTTC; CDR3aa: CASSIGQGGIGQETQYF